This TCR beta chain was found in a study of T cells after yellow fever vaccination. Overall study findings and caveats: Post-booster repertoires contained most primary-vaccination clones again (roughly 97% CD4, 88% CD8). Weaker, the secondary response had a peak occurring faster, on day 5 versus 15. Abundant clonotypes from the bulk population could get into FACS-sorted repertoires as contaminants.

Using its own MiXCR run on the 5' RACE reads, TCRdb lists one record per CDR3 protein. Altogether more than 95,000 distinct CDR3 sequences are present, 5.5% to 8% being singletons, with the ten largest covering approximately 2.7%. This clonotype was observed a few times. Its antigen remains unidentified. The CDR3 spans 15 residues. Germline V gives CDR1 LNHDA, CDR2 SQIVND (reference sequence). Unmatched junction bases numbered 7, after V lost 4 bases and J lost 5 bases. The rearrangement joins TRBV19 to TRBJ2-2, with 7 bases aligning to TRBD1. This clonotype was sampled from a man between 18 and 29 years old who received the YFV17D yellow fever vaccine. The sample in question was CD4+ T cells sorted from PBMCs, obtained roughly 45 days after the first yellow fever vaccination. The DNA of the CDR3 is TGTGCCAGTAGTACCCCGGGACAGAGGACCGGGGAGCTGTTTTTT. Its translation: CASSTPGQRTGELFF. Full variable domain (remainder filled in from reference TRBV19 and TRBJ2-2): DGGITQSPKYLFRKEGQNVTLSCEQNLNHDAMYWYRQDPGQGLRLIYYSQIVNDFQKGDIAEGYSVSREKKESFPLTVTSAQKNPTAFYLCASSTPGQRTGELFFGEGSRLTVL.